These 24 T cell receptor beta chains originate from one sample sequenced in a study of blood T cell repertoires in COVID-19. Method: immunoSEQ multiplex PCR; TCRdb's copy keeps in-frame clones and lacks some. The table includes about 120,000 clones, roughly 72% detected once. Material: peripheral blood. Receptors were obtained from a man between 60 and 75 years old with acute or convalescent COVID-19.

The chain recombines TRBV19 with TRBJ2-1; TRBD1 might be the D (7 bases). V was pared by 4 bases and J by 3 bases, with 16 bases between. CDR3 length: 16 residues. Germline CDR1 reads LNHDA; CDR2 reads SQIVND (reference sequence). CDR3 protein: CASSNSAGQRYNEQFF. DNA for the CDR3: TGTGCCAGTAGTAATTCCGCGGGACAGCGCTACAATGAGCAGTTCTTC.

The V and J genes are TRBV30 and TRBJ2-3, with 7 positions matching TRBD2. This CDR3 spans 12 amino acids. The germline CDR1 and CDR2 sequences are GTSNPN and SVGIG (reference sequence). J gave up 9 bases and V 6 bases, and 9 bases lay outside the gene matches. The CDR3 reads CACLKPGGTQYF. The CDR3 nucleotides are TGTGCCTGCCTCAAACCGGGAGGCACGCAGTATTTT.

This chain joins TRBV30 and TRBJ1-5; D gene unclear. Germline V gives CDR1 GTSNPN, CDR2 SVGIG (reference sequence). The V gene lost 1 base and the J gene lost 9 bases, with 10 bases spanning the gap. The CDR3 totals 12 residues. CDR3 sequence reads: CAWSAPTGPQHF. CDR3 nucleotides: TGTGCCTGGAGTGCACCGACTGGGCCCCAGCATTTT.

This clone has a handful of counts. The V call is TRBV2, the J call TRBJ2-7; D gene uncertain. The CDR3 is 13 residues long. The germline gives CDR1 SNHLY, CDR2 FYNNEI. V gave up 8 bases and J gave up 9 bases, with 20 bases separating them. The CDR3 coding sequence is TGTGCCAGCTGTCTCCAGTCCTCCACGGGGCAGTACTTC. Amino acids: CASCLQSSTGQYF.

The rearrangement joins TRBV19 to TRBJ2-7; TRBD2 might be the D (6 bases). Between the trimmed V and J ends, which lost 10 bases and 3 bases, there was a span of 16 bases. This CDR3 spans 13 amino acids. Looked up from germline, CDR1 is LNHDA and CDR2 is SQIVND (reference sequence). In nucleotides, the CDR3 is TGTGCCACCCGGGACTCCGACTACTACGAGCAGTACTTC. Protein: CATRDSDYYEQYF.

This chain joins TRBV2 and TRBJ2-1; D remains unclear. This CDR3 has 13 amino acids. Trimming stripped 6 bases from V and 6 bases from J, with 12 bases between. Germline lookup yields CDR1 SNHLY and CDR2 FYNNEI. The CDR3 reads CASRLELRNEQFF. The DNA for the CDR3 is TGTGCCAGCAGATTGGAGCTCCGCAATGAGCAGTTCTTC.

The chain employs TRBV5-1 and TRBJ1-2, with 7 positions matching TRBD1. The V and J ends lost 5 bases and 5 bases, in that order; junction bases with no gene match: 9. Germline CDR1 reads SGHRS; CDR2 reads YFSETQ. The CDR3 is made up of 14 amino acids. The CDR3 DNA is TGCGCCAGCAGTAAAACCGGGACAGATTATGGCTACACCTTC. Amino acid sequence: CASSKTGTDYGYTF.

The V gene is TRBV7-2, the J gene TRBJ1-1; D is undetermined. The germline V gene has CDR1 SGHTA and CDR2 FQGNSA. The CDR3 runs 14 residues. The V end was cut by 2 bases, the J end by 1 base, with 8 bases between. The CDR3 sequence is CASSLLFRNTEAFF. CDR3 bases: TGTGCCAGCAGCTTACTGTTCAGGAACACTGAAGCTTTCTTT.

The chain recombines TRBV4-1 with TRBJ1-2, with a tentative D call TRBD1 (5 bases). The CDR3 covers 15 residues. Trimming removed 1 base at V and 4 bases at J, with 13 bases between. CDR1 and CDR2 from the germline V gene are MGHRA and YSYEKL. CDR3 bases: TGCGCCAGCAGCCAAGGGGATAGACAGCTCTATGGCTACACCTTC. It is translated as CASSQGDRQLYGYTF.

The chain employs TRBV7-8 and TRBJ1-6; 7 bases line up with TRBD1. J lost 6 bases, V lost 1 base, and 15 bases had no gene match. CDR1 SGHVS and CDR2 FQNEAQ come from the germline V gene. CDR3 length equals 19 residues. In DNA form, the CDR3 reads TGTGCCAGCAGCTTAGTCGCCAGGGGGGTAGTTATTGGTAATTCACCCCTCCACTTT. Its translation is CASSLVARGVVIGNSPLHF.

This clone was counted a few times. This specimen includes other DNA sequences encoding the same CDR3. V is TRBV2 and J is TRBJ1-4, with TRBD1 matching 8 bases. The ends lost 6 bases at V and 7 bases at J; junction bases unmatched: 4. The CDR3 is 13 residues long. Germline V lookup: CDR1 SNHLY, CDR2 FYNNEI. CDR3 DNA: TGTGCCAGCAGGCAGGGGGCCGGTGAAAAACTGTTTTTT. Its translation: CASRQGAGEKLFF.

The genes are TRBV6-5 and TRBJ2-2; 8 nucleotides agree with TRBD2. V was clipped by 10 bases and J by 3 bases; unmatched bases: 7. Germline CDR1 and CDR2: MNHEY and SVGAGI. The CDR3 extends over 14 amino acids. The CDR3, as DNA: TGTGCCATTAGGACGGGGGGGCACACCGGGGAGCTGTTTTTT. This translates into CAIRTGGHTGELFF.

CDR3 in amino acids: CASSLAGASTDTQYF. CDR3 in DNA: TGTGCCAGCAGCTTAGCGGGAGCTAGCACAGATACGCAGTATTTT. This rearrangement joins TRBV7-9 to TRBJ2-3; tentative D call: TRBD2 (5 bases). V lost 0 bases and J 0 bases, leaving 7 bases between the germline ends. The germline V gene has CDR1 SEHNR and CDR2 FQNEAQ (reference sequence). The CDR3 length is 15 residues.

V is TRBV6-6 and J is TRBJ1-2; 9 bases line up with TRBD1. Unmatched junction bases numbered 10, after V lost 4 bases and J lost 4 bases. Germline CDR1 and CDR2: MNHNY and SVGAGI (reference sequence). This CDR3 is built from 16 residues. The CDR3 nucleotides are TGTGCCAGCAGTTCTCTTACCGGGACAGGGACCTATGGCTACACCTTC. Encoded protein: CASSSLTGTGTYGYTF.

The chain couples TRBV2 to TRBJ1-1; 10 bases map to TRBD1. This CDR3 has 15 residues. With V trimmed by 4 bases and J by 4 bases, 6 bases remained unmatched. The germline V gene encodes CDR1 SNHLY and CDR2 FYNNEI. CDR3: CASSGTGGVSTEAFF. CDR3 nucleotides: TGTGCCAGCAGTGGGACAGGGGGGGTAAGCACTGAAGCTTTCTTT.

The V and J genes are TRBV9 and TRBJ2-7, with 9 bases aligning to TRBD2. CDR3 length: 15 amino acids. J lost 1 base, V lost 5 bases, and 7 bases had no gene match. Germline V gene data show CDR1 as SGDLS and CDR2 as YYNGEE. The CDR3 DNA reads as TGTGCCAGCAGTTTTAGCGGGAGCGGATCCTACGAGCAGTACTTC. Protein product: CASSFSGSGSYEQYF.

The V gene is TRBV12-3 or TRBV12-4, the J gene TRBJ1-1; D not certain. Trimming removed 2 bases from V and 0 bases from J, with 4 bases in between. The CDR3 runs 13 residues. The CDR3 region has the DNA TGTGCCAGCAGTTTACTCTTGAACACTGAAGCTTTCTTT. Translated, it gives CASSLLLNTEAFF.

The chain links TRBV27 to TRBJ1-6, with 9 positions matching TRBD1. The CDR3 spans 15 residues. V dropped 1 base and J dropped 8; count of bases not matched to a gene: 3. The germline CDR1 and CDR2 sequences are MNHEY and SMNVEV (reference sequence). The CDR3 coding sequence is TGTGCCAGCAGTTTATACAGGGGGCGGGATTCACCCCTCCACTTT. Residues: CASSLYRGRDSPLHF.

This clone was seen a single time. The genes are TRBV10-2 and TRBJ1-5; the match to TRBD1 covers 7 bases. The germline CDR1 and CDR2 sequences are WSHSY and SAAADI. V lost 6 bases and J lost 3; bases outside the gene matches: 2. The CDR3 consists of 13 residues. CDR3 in amino acids: CASRGQINQPQHF. The CDR3 coding sequence is TGCGCCAGCAGGGGACAGATCAATCAGCCCCAGCATTTT.

The chain couples TRBV12-3 or TRBV12-4 to TRBJ1-1; TRBD1 aligns across 7 bases. This CDR3 contains 11 residues. V lost 5 bases and J lost 11; bases outside the gene matches: 5. CDR3 nucleotide sequence: TGTGCCAGCAGTACACAGGGGATGGCTTTCTTT. Its protein is CASSTQGMAFF.

V gene TRBV7-2 combines with J gene TRBJ2-7, with TRBD1 matching 9 bases. V shed 1 base, J shed 4 bases, and the junction held 8 bases outside the gene matches. The V gene's germline CDR1 is SGHTA and CDR2 FQGNSA. CDR3 length: 16 amino acids. The CDR3, as DNA: TGTGCCAGCAGCTTAGGCTGGACAGGGGAGGATTACGAGCAGTACTTC. Protein: CASSLGWTGEDYEQYF.

V is TRBV5-1 and J is TRBJ2-1; D perhaps matches TRBD2 (6 bases). V was shortened by 7 bases and J by 3 bases, with 11 bases between the two germline ends. From germline, CDR1 is SGHRS and CDR2 YFSETQ. The CDR3 is 13 amino acids. The CDR3 sequence is CASVGGDYNEQFF. The CDR3 DNA follows: TGCGCCAGCGTTGGCGGGGACTACAATGAGCAGTTCTTC.

This clone was seen repeatedly, ten times or more. The genes are TRBV28 and TRBJ1-4; 8 bases fit TRBD1. The V segment lost 6 bases and the J segment 5 bases; nucleotides outside the gene matches: 8. The CDR3 extends over 15 amino acids. Germline CDR1 MDHEN, CDR2 SYDVKM. CDR3 region: CASSQLGQANEKLFF. CDR3 bases: TGTGCCAGCAGCCAACTGGGACAGGCGAATGAAAAACTGTTTTTT. Supplemented by reference TRBV28 and TRBJ1-4, the full variable domain reads DVKVTQSSRYLVKRTGEKVFLECVQDMDHENMFWYRQDPGLGLRLIYFSYDVKMKEKGDIPEGYSVSREKKERFSLILESASTNQTSMYLCASSQLGQANEKLFFGSGTQLSVL.

The chain uses TRBV6-6 and TRBJ1-2; D might be TRBD1 (5 bases). This CDR3 comprises 12 residues. Deletions cut 6 bases from V and 6 bases from J, with 11 bases between. Germline CDR1 reads MNHNY; CDR2 reads SVGAGI (reference sequence). The chain's CDR3 is CASRPEQDGYTF. The CDR3 coding sequence is TGTGCCAGCAGGCCAGAACAGGATGGCTACACCTTC.